The following is a T cell receptor beta chain sequence with its context. Its antigen remains unidentified. This sample is part of a study of cytomegalovirus exposure and HLA in healthy donors. Study in general: Within the Caucasian-associated ancestry cluster were more than 75% of the approximately 390 genotyped donors.

The primer mix had 60 Vbeta and 13 Jbeta primers. Sequencing used immunoSEQ multiplex PCR; TCRdb keeps in-frame clones, though not all of them. The profile covers some 130,000 clones, with around 77% appearing a single time and approximately 2% taken by the ten largest. General study points: It was in a later analysis that TCR association rates were seen to vary by HLA locus, highest for DRB1 and lowest for HLA-C. According to an earlier analysis, most TCR beta V segments yielded productive rearrangements about 87% or about 30% of the time.

V lost 2 bases, J lost 2 bases, and 3 bases stayed unmatched. The germline gives CDR1 SGHRS, CDR2 YFSETQ. The CDR3 extends over 16 amino acids. The chain links TRBV5-1 to TRBJ2-5, with 13 bases that match TRBD2. This sequence originates from a man aged 25-40 years in good health and CMV-seronegative. Sequenced: PBMCs. As DNA, the CDR3 is TGCGCCAGCAGCTTACTAGCGGGAGGGATACAAGAGACCCAGTACTTC. As protein: CASSLLAGGIQETQYF.